These T cell receptor beta chains were read from a single sample in a study of blood T cell repertoires in COVID-19. Using immunoSEQ multiplex PCR, the repertoire was profiled, and TCRdb retains in-frame clones only, with some absent. In the table there are roughly 200,000 clones, 87% of which are singletons. Sequencing used peripheral blood. The receptors were sampled from a man aged 55 to 70 who had recovered from COVID-19. Each CDR3 is given without its conserved first and last residue. Fields, in order: V gene, J gene, CDR3 protein.

TRBV7-9,TRBJ2-2,ASIAGGPAGELF
TRBV11-2,TRBJ2-1,ASSFLSSGTGVNEQF
TRBV3-1/TRBV3-2,TRBJ2-7,ASSQDQSLDRGNEQY
TRBV9,TRBJ2-1,ASSVATVYNEQF
TRBV7-8,TRBJ2-5,ASSSVGETQY
TRBV6-5,TRBJ1-6,ASRAVGGAPLH
TRBV9,TRBJ1-1,ASSDRGLGTEAF
TRBV19,TRBJ2-3,ASSIIASFITDTQY
TRBV27,TRBJ1-5,ASSPDSYNQPQH
TRBV18,TRBJ1-1,ASSPQNPTGNTEAF
TRBV6-5,TRBJ1-2,ASRRSGGYT
TRBV6-5,TRBJ1-6,ASRGTGQNSPLH
TRBV5-6,TRBJ2-3,ASSKLAGTDTQY
TRBV4-1,TRBJ2-1,ASSQDMAFVSYNEQF
TRBV2,TRBJ1-6,ASTSTGIDSPLH
TRBV9,TRBJ2-7,ASSVGSQISYEQY
TRBV6-5,TRBJ2-3,ASSLRGEAQY
TRBV15,TRBJ1-2,ATSRKVRGNYGYT
TRBV11-1,TRBJ2-7,ASSSRTMFSYEQY
TRBV5-1,TRBJ2-7,ASSKGQGVSYEQY
TRBV5-4,TRBJ1-1,ASSGLAGGRSTEAF
TRBV6-4,TRBJ2-3,ASSDNAGAANTDTQY
TRBV19,TRBJ1-1,ASSIRGRVIEAF
TRBV5-6,TRBJ1-1,ASSFLASAF
TRBV19,TRBJ2-1,ASSVPGTGAF
TRBV30,TRBJ2-5,AWSIKGRETQY
TRBV4-1,TRBJ2-1,ASSQAGGPPEQF
TRBV19,TRBJ2-7,ASSTRQLTYEQY
TRBV5-4,TRBJ1-1,ASSPGTGAMNTEAF
TRBV5-1,TRBJ2-1,ASSTGGIAGNNEQF
TRBV7-7,TRBJ1-3,ASSLAADISGNTIY
TRBV10-1,TRBJ1-4,ASSGIWVDSAGVATNEKLF
TRBV5-1,TRBJ2-7,ASSLGDRVREQY
TRBV7-8,TRBJ2-3,ASSLARQGATDTQY
TRBV5-1,TRBJ2-3,ASRLQGTDTQY
TRBV28,TRBJ2-7,ASRQAGSAFEQY
TRBV7-9,TRBJ1-5,ASSLEGGQNQPQH
TRBV3-1/TRBV3-2,TRBJ1-2,ASSQGLRVGANYGYT
TRBV7-3,TRBJ1-1,ASSLRDRGRGTEAF
TRBV20-1,TRBJ1-1,SASKPGDTEAF
TRBV30,TRBJ2-7,AWSEGTGGSYEQY
TRBV11-2,TRBJ2-1,ASTPSGLDSDEQF
TRBV13,TRBJ1-2,ASSWLGQDPYGYT
TRBV6-2/TRBV6-3,TRBJ1-2,ASSPTGRARGYT
TRBV9,TRBJ1-2,ASSPQGKGYGYT
TRBV7-3,TRBJ2-1,ASSLRSTDNEQF
TRBV6-5,TRBJ2-7,ASSYGPGGYEQY
TRBV19,TRBJ1-4,ASNVDRGKLF
TRBV5-5,TRBJ2-7,ASLMDRGTSEQY
TRBV4-3,TRBJ2-1,ASSQDRGGGYNEQF
TRBV29-1,TRBJ2-5,SVDQGADRETQY
TRBV11-3,TRBJ1-3,ASSLSDEMGEGNTIY
TRBV3-1/TRBV3-2,TRBJ1-2,ASSKQTGGRWHHGYT